These 5 T cell receptor beta chains were all obtained from the same sample, sequenced in a study of blood T cell repertoires in COVID-19. TCRdb's table, derived via immunoSEQ multiplex PCR, lists solely in-frame clones and lacks some. The sample holds approximately 250,000 clones, 88% seen once. The sequencing input was PBMCs or T cells enriched from blood (not recorded which). The receptors were sampled from a woman between 35 and 50 years old with acute COVID-19.

This clone appeared once. The chain has TRBV2 and TRBJ1-4; maybe TRBD1 (6 bases). Deletions cut 7 bases from V and 3 bases from J, with 12 bases between. The CDR3 has 14 residues. CDR1 SNHLY and CDR2 FYNNEI come from the germline V gene. CDR3 sequence: CASTLGQPNEKLFF. For the CDR3, the DNA is TGTGCCAGCACGCTTGGACAGCCTAATGAAAAACTGTTTTTT.

The chain joins TRBV18 to TRBJ1-1; 7 nucleotides match TRBD1. The CDR3 extends over 14 amino acids. The germline CDR1 and CDR2 sequences are KGHSH and LQKENI. After removal of 5 bases from V and 3 bases from J, the junction contained 6 bases not matched to a gene. The CDR3 region has the DNA TGTGCCAGCTCAGAGACAGGGTCCGACACTGAAGCTTTCTTT. Protein: CASSETGSDTEAFF.

V and J are TRBV4-3 and TRBJ1-1; D gene uncertain. Trimming cost V 3 bases and J 7 bases, with 12 bases left between them. Germline V gene sequence: CDR1 LGHNA, CDR2 YSLEER. This CDR3 comprises 13 residues. The CDR3 sequence is CASSHTGKGEAFF. The CDR3 coding sequence is TGCGCCAGCAGCCACACGGGGAAGGGTGAAGCTTTCTTT.

This chain joins TRBV15 and TRBJ1-3; D is unclear. CDR3 length equals 14 residues. The V end lost 4 bases, the J end lost 3 bases, and 10 bases lay between the germline ends. CDR1 and CDR2 from the germline V gene are LNHNV and YYDKDF (reference sequence). The CDR3 nucleotides are TGTGCCACCAGCATTCGACATATTGGAAACACCATATATTTT. Its translation is CATSIRHIGNTIYF. The full variable domain, rest sourced from reference TRBV15 and TRBJ1-3, is DAMVIQNPRYQVTQFGKPVTLSCSQTLNHNVMYWYQQKSSQAPKLLFHYYDKDFNNEADTPDNFQSRRPNTSFCFLDIRSPGLGDTAMYLCATSIRHIGNTIYFGEGSWLTVV.

This clone was observed a single time. The chain recombines TRBV28 with TRBJ2-4, with 7 bases that match TRBD1. Trimming cost V 5 bases and J 0 bases; bases outside gene matches: 7. The CDR3 contains 16 residues. CDR1 is MDHEN and CDR2 is SYDVKM in the germline V gene. This chain's CDR3 is CASSLQGGLAKNIQYF. In DNA form, the CDR3 reads TGTGCCAGCAGTCTCCAAGGGGGCTTAGCCAAAAACATTCAGTACTTC.